One sample yielded the 22 T cell receptor beta chains listed below, sequenced in a study of T cell responses to AZD1222 COVID-19 vaccine. Only in-frame clones appear in the TCRdb table, and some are missing; sequencing was by immunoSEQ multiplex PCR. The sample includes some 150,000 clones, roughly nine tenths of them seen just once. Material: peripheral blood, obtained on day 0 of MenACWY control vaccination. These receptors originate from an adult in good health.

CDR3 bases: TGCGCCAGCAGCTCCGGACAGAGTTACTATGGCTACACCTTC. Translating gives CASSSGQSYYGYTF. V gene TRBV5-1 combines with J gene TRBJ1-2; TRBD1 is a possible D gene (6 bases). Germline CDR1 reads SGHRS; CDR2 reads YFSETQ. V lost 3 bases and J 3 bases, leaving 12 bases between the germline ends. There are 14 residues in the CDR3.

The genes are TRBV2 and TRBJ2-7; 9 positions agree with TRBD1. V dropped 8 bases and J dropped 5; count of bases not matched to a gene: 10. The CDR3 has 14 residues. The germline CDR1 and CDR2 sequences are SNHLY and FYNNEI. CDR3 amino acids: CASGTGTSVHEQYF. The CDR3 DNA follows: TGTGCCAGCGGGACAGGGACTTCAGTCCACGAGCAGTACTTC.

This clone was counted between two and nine times. The J gene is TRBJ1-4, the V gene TRBV4-2; the D gene is possibly TRBD1 (6 bases). With 5 bases removed from V and 4 bases from J, the gap between germline ends came to 23 bases. The germline gives CDR1 LGHNA, CDR2 YNFKEQ. The CDR3 totals 18 residues. The CDR3 reads CASSKSPVGQRGNEKLFF. DNA for the CDR3: TGTGCCAGCAGCAAATCCCCAGTAGGACAGCGAGGTAATGAAAAACTGTTTTTT.

The chain recombines TRBV5-1 with TRBJ2-3; 8 nucleotides agree with TRBD2. The CDR3 loop spans 19 amino acids. Germline V CDR1 and CDR2: SGHRS, YFSETQ. Losses at the gene ends were 2 bases for V and 0 bases for J; bases not matched to a gene: 14. The CDR3, as DNA: TGCGCCAGCAGCTTCAGAGCGAGCGGGGGACGCACTAGCACAGATACGCAGTATTTT. This translates into CASSFRASGGRTSTDTQYF. Full variable domain (missing parts from reference TRBV5-1 and TRBJ2-3): KAGVTQTPRYLIKTRGQQVTLSCSPISGHRSVSWYQQTPGQGLQFLFEYFSETQRNKGNFPGRFSGRQFSNSRSEMNVSTLELGDSALYLCASSFRASGGRTSTDTQYFGPGTRLTVL.

The chain uses TRBV6-5 and TRBJ2-7, with D uncertain. The CDR3 is made up of 12 amino acids. Germline values: CDR1 MNHEY, CDR2 SVGAGI. Deletions cut 4 bases from V and 3 bases from J, with 7 bases between. The CDR3 region is CASSLGRYEQYV. DNA of the CDR3: TGTGCCAGCAGTTTAGGCCGCTACGAGCAGTACGTC.

The rearrangement uses TRBV7-2 and TRBJ1-2; the D is unclear. The CDR3 loop spans 17 amino acids. The ends were cut back, 3 bases at V and 6 bases at J, with 23 bases in the middle. Germline V gene sequence: CDR1 SGHTA, CDR2 FQGNSA. CDR3 loop: CASSFGGIRLNAHGYTF. Written as DNA, the CDR3 is TGTGCCAGCAGCTTCGGCGGGATTCGACTTAATGCCCATGGCTACACCTTC.

This chain connects TRBV7-2 to TRBJ1-3, with no clear D. The CDR3 consists of 15 residues. V lost 2 bases, J lost 3 bases, and 11 bases lay in between. Looked up from germline, CDR1 is SGHTA and CDR2 is FQGNSA. The DNA for the CDR3 is TGTGCCAGCAGCTTAACCCCCTGGGTTGGAAACACCATATATTTT. This translates into CASSLTPWVGNTIYF.

The CDR3 DNA reads as TGTGCCTGGAGTGTACTCGGGAAAGCCAACACTGAAGCTTTCTTT. Protein: CAWSVLGKANTEAFF. The chain links TRBV30 to TRBJ1-1; no clear D. The germline V and J ends were trimmed by 0 bases and 2 bases, with 13 bases remaining between them. Germline V CDR1 and CDR2: GTSNPN, SVGIG (reference sequence). The CDR3 has 15 amino acids. Using reference TRBV30 and TRBJ1-1 for the parts outside the CDR3, the full variable domain is SQTIHQWPATLVQPVGSPLSLECTVEGTSNPNLYWYRQAAGRGLQLLFYSVGIGQISSEVPQNLSASRPQDRQFILSSKKLLLSDSGFYLCAWSVLGKANTEAFFGQGTRLTVV.

This clone was detected once. The chain employs TRBV7-9 and TRBJ1-1; D is uncertain. From germline, CDR1 is SEHNR and CDR2 FQNEAQ (reference sequence). The V gene lost 1 base and the J gene lost 0 bases, with 9 bases spanning the gap. This CDR3 has 15 residues. The CDR3 is CASSLGMVVNTEAFF. DNA of the CDR3: TGTGCCAGCAGCTTAGGGATGGTGGTGAACACTGAAGCTTTCTTT.

This chain connects TRBV7-2 to TRBJ1-6; D remains unclear. The germline V gene has CDR1 SGHTA and CDR2 FQGNSA. The CDR3 length is 17 residues. The V and J ends lost 1 base and 0 bases respectively, with 10 bases between them. In DNA form, the CDR3 reads TGTGCCAGCAGCTTAGTCGGAGGTAGCTCCTATAATTCACCCCTCCACTTT. Amino acid sequence: CASSLVGGSSYNSPLHF. Full variable domain (missing parts from reference TRBV7-2 and TRBJ1-6): GAGVSQSPSNKVTEKGKDVELRCDPISGHTALYWYRQSLGQGLEFLIYFQGNSAPDKSGLPSDRFSAERTGGSVSTLTIQRTQQEDSAVYLCASSLVGGSSYNSPLHFGNGTRLTVT.

The rearrangement links TRBV19 to TRBJ1-2; 7 bases map to TRBD1. V lost 4 bases and J lost 0; bases outside the gene matches: 14. The CDR3 is made up of 18 amino acids. The germline gives CDR1 LNHDA, CDR2 SQIVND (reference sequence). This CDR3 is CASSKSQGPARSNYGYTF. The CDR3 DNA is TGTGCCAGTAGTAAATCACAGGGGCCTGCTCGGTCTAACTATGGCTACACCTTC.

This rearrangement joins TRBV11-3 to TRBJ2-3, with D perhaps matching TRBD2 (5 bases). The CDR3 totals 17 residues. The V end lost 5 bases, the J end lost 1 base, and 19 bases lay between the germline ends. In germline, CDR1 is SGHNT, CDR2 YENEEA. CDR3 protein: CASSRRGPQGGTDTQYF. The CDR3 DNA sequence: TGTGCCAGCAGCAGACGAGGGCCGCAAGGAGGCACAGATACGCAGTATTTT.

About this clone: One end of the junction fails to match germline, which may point to a read error. The chain is built from TRBV19 and TRBJ2-1, with a tentative D call TRBD1 (5 bases). The CDR3 sequence is 13 residues long. Per germline, CDR1 LNHDA and CDR2 SQIVND (reference sequence). The CDR3: CASSIDPNRSPLF. In DNA form, the CDR3 reads TGTGCCAGTAGTATAGATCCCAACAGGTCCCCTCTCTTC.

The V gene is TRBV6-1, the J gene TRBJ1-5, with 9 bases lining up with TRBD1. Per germline, CDR1 MNHNS and CDR2 SASEGT. This CDR3 is 16 amino acids long. Trimming cost V 3 bases and J 2 bases; bases outside gene matches: 5. The CDR3 here is CASSERDRAGNQPQHF. The DNA for the CDR3 is TGTGCCAGCAGTGAGAGGGACAGGGCGGGCAATCAGCCCCAGCATTTT.

V gene TRBV18 combines with J gene TRBJ1-4; maybe TRBD1 (5 bases). This CDR3 comprises 19 residues. Germline loops: CDR1 KGHSH, CDR2 LQKENI. Trimming took 3 bases from V and 4 from J, leaving 24 bases between them. The chain's CDR3 is CASSPRGRGFRQSNEKLFF. For the CDR3, the DNA is TGTGCCAGCTCACCGAGGGGTCGGGGGTTTCGGCAGAGTAATGAAAAACTGTTTTTT.

The chain is built from TRBV4-2 and TRBJ1-1, with D possibly matching TRBD1 (5 bases). This CDR3 has 15 amino acids. The V end lost 2 bases, the J end lost 0 bases, and 10 bases lay between the germline ends. The V gene's germline CDR1 is LGHNA and CDR2 YNFKEQ. As DNA, the CDR3 is TGTGCCAGCAGCCAAACCGGGACGGTGAACACTGAAGCTTTCTTT. Translated, it gives CASSQTGTVNTEAFF.

This clone occurred a few times. Other DNA sequences from this sample encode an identical CDR3 as well. V is TRBV5-1 and J is TRBJ2-7; D may be TRBD1 or TRBD2 (5 bases each). V was trimmed by 4 bases and J by 7 bases, leaving 12 bases between them. The CDR3 runs to 12 residues. Germline V lookup: CDR1 SGHRS, CDR2 YFSETQ. For the CDR3, the DNA is TGCGCCAGCAGCCCGGGACGGAGGGAGCAGTACTTC. This gives the protein CASSPGRREQYF.

The chain recombines TRBV19 with TRBJ2-1, with TRBD2 matching 7 bases. The germline V gene has CDR1 LNHDA and CDR2 SQIVND (reference sequence). V trimming: 1 base; J trimming: 10 bases; junction bases outside the gene matches: 10. The CDR3 extends over 15 amino acids. The DNA for the CDR3 is TGTGCCAGTAGTATAGTTGCGGGGAGGGTAGTAGAGCAGTTCTTC. This translates into CASSIVAGRVVEQFF. Variable domain in full (rest from reference TRBV19 and TRBJ2-1): DGGITQSPKYLFRKEGQNVTLSCEQNLNHDAMYWYRQDPGQGLRLIYYSQIVNDFQKGDIAEGYSVSREKKESFPLTVTSAQKNPTAFYLCASSIVAGRVVEQFFGPGTRLTVL.

In its sample, this clone was seen once. The chain links TRBV4-2 to TRBJ1-3; D perhaps matches TRBD1 (5 bases). The V gene's germline CDR1 is LGHNA and CDR2 YNFKEQ. V was clipped by 1 base and J by 4 bases, with 14 bases between them. The CDR3 is made up of 16 amino acids. The CDR3 is CASSQAPGDSGNTIYF. As DNA, the CDR3 is TGTGCCAGCAGCCAAGCTCCGGGGGATAGCGGAAACACCATATATTTT.

The gene calls are TRBV24-1 and TRBJ1-5; 11 bases map to TRBD1. The CDR3 covers 16 residues. Losses at the gene ends were 3 bases for V and 5 bases for J; bases not matched to a gene: 5. Germline loops: CDR1 KGHDR, CDR2 SFDVKD. The CDR3 reads CATSDPRDRGDQPQHF. CDR3 DNA: TGTGCCACCAGTGATCCCCGGGACAGGGGGGATCAGCCCCAGCATTTT.

This chain links TRBV11-2 with TRBJ2-3; D unresolved. Trimming pared 2 bases from V and 1 base from J, leaving 7 bases between. The germline gives CDR1 SGHAT, CDR2 FQNNGV. The CDR3 length is 14 residues. The CDR3 bases are TGTGCCAGCAGCTTAAAGGGCGGCACAGATACGCAGTATTTT. The encoded protein is CASSLKGGTDTQYF.

V gene TRBV5-4 combines with J gene TRBJ1-1; TRBD1 matches 9 bases. Unmatched junction bases numbered 5, after V lost 0 bases and J lost 5 bases. The CDR3 totals 15 residues. CDR1 is SGHNT, CDR2 YYREEE, per germline (reference sequence). CDR3 region: CASSLVGTGLTEAFF. Here the CDR3 DNA reads TGTGCCAGCAGCTTGGTGGGGACAGGGTTGACTGAAGCTTTCTTT.